These 8 T cell receptor beta chains share one sample of origin, sequenced in a study of T cells in Graves' hyperthyroidism and ophthalmopathy. There were TCR beta CDR3 regions amplified from RNA transcripts. During a first-round RT-PCR of the TCR CDR3, the HTBI primer set was used. From the multiplex PCR reads, TCRdb called clonotypes with MiXCR, one entry per CDR3 protein. Here the sample spans about 600,000 distinct CDR3 sequences, 16% being singletons. Sequencing input: blood. These receptor sequences come from a woman aged 40 to 50 with Graves' ophthalmopathy.

The V and J genes are TRBV6-1 and TRBJ1-1, with 7 bases identical to TRBD1. With V trimmed by 5 bases and J by 5 bases, 8 bases remained unmatched. CDR1 and CDR2 from the germline V gene are MNHNS and SASEGT. This CDR3 has 14 residues. The CDR3 sequence: CASSRQGRWTEAFF. CDR3 DNA: TGTGCCAGCAGTCGACAGGGCAGGTGGACTGAAGCTTTCTTT.

This clonotype appeared a few times. This chain connects TRBV7-6 to TRBJ2-2, with no clear D. With 5 bases removed from V and 6 bases from J, the gap between germline ends came to 13 bases. The CDR3 contains 14 residues. Germline V lookup: CDR1 SGHVS, CDR2 FNYEAQ. The CDR3 protein is CASSPSTMAGELFF. CDR3 coding DNA: TGTGCCAGCAGCCCTTCCACTATGGCCGGGGAGCTGTTTTTT.

The table lists this clonotype with many counts. The V and J genes are TRBV19 and TRBJ2-7; D may be TRBD1 (6 bases). Between the trimmed V and J ends, which lost 4 bases and 6 bases, there was a span of 13 bases. The germline gives CDR1 LNHDA, CDR2 SQIVND (reference sequence). There are 13 residues in the CDR3. The CDR3 loop is CASSTGDKGEQYF. CDR3 bases: TGTGCCAGTAGTACCGGGGACAAAGGCGAGCAGTACTTC. Filled out from reference TRBV19 and TRBJ2-7, the complete variable domain reads DGGITQSPKYLFRKEGQNVTLSCEQNLNHDAMYWYRQDPGQGLRLIYYSQIVNDFQKGDIAEGYSVSREKKESFPLTVTSAQKNPTAFYLCASSTGDKGEQYFGPGTRLTVT.

The genes are TRBV7-3 and TRBJ1-6; no reliable D call. The V and J ends lost 5 bases and 7 bases respectively, with 15 bases between them. Germline V lookup: CDR1 SGHTA, CDR2 FQGTGA. This CDR3 is built from 15 residues. The CDR3 nucleotides are TGTGCCAGCAGCCCCTGTTCCATGACCAATTCACCCCTCCACTTT. Amino acid sequence: CASSPCSMTNSPLHF. Based on the CDR3 plus reference TRBV7-3 and TRBJ1-6, the full variable domain is GAGVSQTPSNKVTEKGKYVELRCDPISGHTALYWYRQSLGQGPEFLIYFQGTGAADDSGLPNDRFFAVRPEGSVSTLKIQRTERGDSAVYLCASSPCSMTNSPLHFGNGTRLTVT.

This clonotype has more than one count but fewer than ten. This chain links TRBV2 with TRBJ2-5; 9 bases are a match to TRBD2. Germline CDR1 is SNHLY and CDR2 is FYNNEI. Trimming removed 9 bases from V and 5 bases from J; junction bases left unmatched: 10. This CDR3 has 14 residues. The CDR3 DNA is TGTGCCAGGACACAGGGACTAGCAGGGGAGACCCAGTACTTC. It yields the protein CARTQGLAGETQYF.

This clonotype was found many times. The chain joins TRBV3-1 to TRBJ2-2; D is unresolved. The CDR3 covers 14 residues. The germline CDR1 and CDR2 sequences are LGHDT and YNNKEL (reference sequence). The ends were cut back, 2 bases at V and 0 bases at J, with 4 bases in the middle. CDR3 sequence: CASSQTTNTGELFF. CDR3 DNA sequence: TGTGCCAGCAGCCAAACCACGAACACCGGGGAGCTGTTTTTT.

In this sample, this clonotype turned up many times. The chain links TRBV7-3 to TRBJ2-1; 9 bases are a match to TRBD1. Germline V gene lookup returns CDR1 SGHTA and CDR2 FQGTGA. J lost 7 bases, V lost 6 bases, and 13 bases had no gene match. This CDR3 has 16 residues. The DNA of the CDR3 is TGTGCCAGCAGTTTGACCTCCGGGACAGGGTTAAATGAGCAGTTCTTC. Translated, it gives CASSLTSGTGLNEQFF.

This clonotype was picked up many times. The chain combines TRBV7-9 with TRBJ2-1; D may be TRBD2 (6 bases). V was clipped by 5 bases and J by 7 bases, with 18 bases between them. The germline gives CDR1 SEHNR, CDR2 FQNEAQ (reference sequence). This CDR3 has 15 residues. The CDR3, as DNA: TGTGCCAGCAGCACCATAACGGGGGTGGGAAATGAGCAGTTCTTC. Residues: CASSTITGVGNEQFF.